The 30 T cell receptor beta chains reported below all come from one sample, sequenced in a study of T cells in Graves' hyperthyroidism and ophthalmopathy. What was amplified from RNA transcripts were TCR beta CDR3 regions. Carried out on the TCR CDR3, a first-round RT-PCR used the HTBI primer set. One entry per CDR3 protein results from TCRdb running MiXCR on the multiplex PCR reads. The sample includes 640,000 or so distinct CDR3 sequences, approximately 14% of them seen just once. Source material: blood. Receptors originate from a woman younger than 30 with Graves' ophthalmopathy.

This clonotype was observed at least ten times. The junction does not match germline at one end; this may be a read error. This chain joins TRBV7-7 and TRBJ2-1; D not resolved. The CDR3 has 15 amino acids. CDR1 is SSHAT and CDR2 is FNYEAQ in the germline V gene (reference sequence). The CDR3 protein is CASSLRRRPYNEQFF. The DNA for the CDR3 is TGTGCTAGCAGCTTACGAAGGCGGCCTTACAATGAGCAGTTCTTC.

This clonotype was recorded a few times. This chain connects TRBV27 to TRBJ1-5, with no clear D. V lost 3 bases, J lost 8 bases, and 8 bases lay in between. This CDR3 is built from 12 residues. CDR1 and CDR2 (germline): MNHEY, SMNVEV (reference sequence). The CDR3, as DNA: TGTGCCAGCAGTTTTAGTGGGAAGCCCCAGCATTTT. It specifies CASSFSGKPQHF.

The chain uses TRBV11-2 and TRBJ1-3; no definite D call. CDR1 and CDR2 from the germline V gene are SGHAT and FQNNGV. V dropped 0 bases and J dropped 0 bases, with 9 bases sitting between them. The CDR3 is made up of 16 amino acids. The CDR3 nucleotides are TGTGCCAGCAGCTTAGATACCCCATACTCTGGAAACACCATATATTTT. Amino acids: CASSLDTPYSGNTIYF.

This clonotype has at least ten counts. The DNA for the CDR3 is TGTGCCAGCAGTTTATTGGTGAGCGGGAGGGCCAATGAGCAGTTCTTC. It is translated as CASSLLVSGRANEQFF. V is TRBV27 and J is TRBJ2-1; 10 bases line up with TRBD2. CDR1 is MNHEY and CDR2 is SMNVEV in the germline V gene (reference sequence). The V segment lost 1 base and the J segment 6 bases; nucleotides outside the gene matches: 6. This CDR3 has 16 residues.

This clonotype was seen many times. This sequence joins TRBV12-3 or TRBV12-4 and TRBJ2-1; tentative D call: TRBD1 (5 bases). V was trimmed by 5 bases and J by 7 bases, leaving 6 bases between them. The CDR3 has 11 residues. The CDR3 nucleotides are TGTGCCAGCAGTGCAGGGAATGAGCAGTTCTTC. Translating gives CASSAGNEQFF.

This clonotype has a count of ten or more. The CDR3 DNA sequence: TGTGCCAGCAGTGGGTCCCAGGGGGAGACCCAGTACTTC. Translated, it gives CASSGSQGETQYF. The chain employs TRBV2 and TRBJ2-5; D may be TRBD1 (6 bases). This CDR3 is built from 13 residues. Trimming pared 4 bases from V and 5 bases from J, leaving 11 bases between. Germline CDR1 reads SNHLY; CDR2 reads FYNNEI.

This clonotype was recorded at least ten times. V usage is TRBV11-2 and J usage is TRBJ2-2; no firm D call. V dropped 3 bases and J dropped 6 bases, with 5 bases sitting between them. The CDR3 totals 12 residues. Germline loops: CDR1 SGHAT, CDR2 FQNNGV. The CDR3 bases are TGTGCCAGCAGCTTTAGCCCCGGGGAGCTGTTTTTT. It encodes CASSFSPGELFF.

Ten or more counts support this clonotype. CDR3 in DNA: TGTGCCAGCAGCGTAGACCTGGCGGACGAGCAGTACTTC. This encodes CASSVDLADEQYF. The rearrangement links TRBV9 to TRBJ2-7; no clear D. The CDR3 runs to 13 residues. Per germline, CDR1 SGDLS and CDR2 YYNGEE. The V and J ends lost 0 bases and 5 bases respectively, with 9 bases between them.

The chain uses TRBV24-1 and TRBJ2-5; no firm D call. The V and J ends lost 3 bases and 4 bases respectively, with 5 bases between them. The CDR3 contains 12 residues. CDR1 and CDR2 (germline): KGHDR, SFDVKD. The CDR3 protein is CATSDHRETQYF. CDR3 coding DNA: TGTGCCACCAGTGATCACCGAGAGACCCAGTACTTC.

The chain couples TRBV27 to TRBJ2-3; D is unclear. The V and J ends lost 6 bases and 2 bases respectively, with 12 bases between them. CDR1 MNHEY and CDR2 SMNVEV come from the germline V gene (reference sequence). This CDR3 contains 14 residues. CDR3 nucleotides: TGTGCCAGCAGGATACAGAGGTACACAGATACGCAGTATTTT. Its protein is CASRIQRYTDTQYF.

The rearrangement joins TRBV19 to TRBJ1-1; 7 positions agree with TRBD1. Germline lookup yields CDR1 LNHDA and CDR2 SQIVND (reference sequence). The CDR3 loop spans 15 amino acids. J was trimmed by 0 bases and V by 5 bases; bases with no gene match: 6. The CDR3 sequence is CASSAGQSLNTEAFF. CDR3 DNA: TGTGCCAGTAGTGCGGGACAGAGCTTGAACACTGAAGCTTTCTTT.

CDR3 DNA sequence: TGTGCCAGCAGCTCCTTTATTTCGGGGGTAGCGGCGGGAAACACCATATATTTT. It yields the protein CASSSFISGVAAGNTIYF. The chain has TRBV28 and TRBJ1-3, with D possibly TRBD1 on 5 matching bases. Trimming pared 6 bases from V and 4 bases from J, leaving 25 bases between. This CDR3 has 18 residues. The germline CDR1 and CDR2 sequences are MDHEN and SYDVKM.

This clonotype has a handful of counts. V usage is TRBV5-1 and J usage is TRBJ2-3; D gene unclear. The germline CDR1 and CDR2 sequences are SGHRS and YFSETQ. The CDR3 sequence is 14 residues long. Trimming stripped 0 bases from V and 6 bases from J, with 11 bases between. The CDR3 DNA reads TGCGCCAGCAGCTTGGATCCCAGCCCTGATACGCAGTATTTT. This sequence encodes CASSLDPSPDTQYF.

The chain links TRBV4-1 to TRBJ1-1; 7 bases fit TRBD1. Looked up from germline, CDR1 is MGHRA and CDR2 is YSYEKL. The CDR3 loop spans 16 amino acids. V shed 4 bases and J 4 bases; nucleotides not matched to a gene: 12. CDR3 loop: CASSPRDSKGGTEAFF. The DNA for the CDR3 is TGCGCCAGCAGCCCCCGGGACAGCAAGGGGGGCACTGAAGCTTTCTTT.

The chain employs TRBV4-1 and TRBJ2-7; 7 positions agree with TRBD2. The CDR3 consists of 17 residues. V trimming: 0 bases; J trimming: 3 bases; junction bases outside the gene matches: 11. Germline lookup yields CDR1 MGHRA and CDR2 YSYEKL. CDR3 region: CASSQEGTLRTSYEQYF. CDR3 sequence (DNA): TGCGCCAGCAGCCAAGAAGGGACCCTGAGGACTAGCTACGAGCAGTACTTC.

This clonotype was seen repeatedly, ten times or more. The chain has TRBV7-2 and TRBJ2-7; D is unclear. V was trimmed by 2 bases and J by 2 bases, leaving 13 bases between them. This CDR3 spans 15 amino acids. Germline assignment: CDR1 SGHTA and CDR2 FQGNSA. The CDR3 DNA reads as TGTGCCAGCAGCTTAATCCCAACCGGCCCCTACGAGCAGTACTTC. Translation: CASSLIPTGPYEQYF.

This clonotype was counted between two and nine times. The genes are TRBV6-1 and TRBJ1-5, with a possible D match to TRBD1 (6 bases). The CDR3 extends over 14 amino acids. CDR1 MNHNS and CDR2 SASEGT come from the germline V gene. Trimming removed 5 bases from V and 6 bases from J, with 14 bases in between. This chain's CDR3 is CASSNNRERQPQHF. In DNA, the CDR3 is TGTGCCAGCAGTAACAACAGGGAGCGTCAGCCCCAGCATTTT.

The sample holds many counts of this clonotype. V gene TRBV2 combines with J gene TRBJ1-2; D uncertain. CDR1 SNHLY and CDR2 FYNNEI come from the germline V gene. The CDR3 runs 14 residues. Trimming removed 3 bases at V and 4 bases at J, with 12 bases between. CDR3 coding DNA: TGTGCCAGCAGTGACTCGTCTTACGGCTATGGCTACACCTTC. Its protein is CASSDSSYGYGYTF.

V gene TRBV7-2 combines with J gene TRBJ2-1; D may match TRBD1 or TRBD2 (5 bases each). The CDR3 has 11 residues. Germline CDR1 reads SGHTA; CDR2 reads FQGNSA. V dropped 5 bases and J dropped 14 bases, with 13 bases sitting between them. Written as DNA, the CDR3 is TGTGCCAGCAGCCGTGGGACCTACAAGTTCTTC. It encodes CASSRGTYKFF. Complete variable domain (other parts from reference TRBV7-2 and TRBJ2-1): GAGVSQSPSNKVTEKGKDVELRCDPISGHTALYWYRQSLGQGLEFLIYFQGNSAPDKSGLPSDRFSAERTGGSVSTLTIQRTQQEDSAVYLCASSRGTYKFFGPGTRLTVL.

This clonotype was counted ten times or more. CDR3 protein: CASSLDRGYEKLFF. CDR3 nucleotides: TGTGCCAGCAGCCTTGACAGGGGTTATGAAAAACTGTTTTTT. The chain combines TRBV2 with TRBJ1-4, with 8 positions matching TRBD1. This CDR3 is 14 amino acids long. Losses at the gene ends were 6 bases for V and 6 bases for J; bases not matched to a gene: 6. Germline CDR1 and CDR2: SNHLY and FYNNEI.

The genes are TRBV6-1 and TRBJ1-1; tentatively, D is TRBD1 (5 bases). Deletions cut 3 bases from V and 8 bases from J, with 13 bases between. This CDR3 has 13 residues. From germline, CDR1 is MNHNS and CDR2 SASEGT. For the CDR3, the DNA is TGTGCCAGCAGTGATGGGGGAGGATTGGAAGCTTTCTTT. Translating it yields CASSDGGGLEAFF.

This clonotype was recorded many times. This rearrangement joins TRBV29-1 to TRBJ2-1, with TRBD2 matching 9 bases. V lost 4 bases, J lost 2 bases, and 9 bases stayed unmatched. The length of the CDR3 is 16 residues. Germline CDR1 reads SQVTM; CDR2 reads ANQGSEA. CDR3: CSVGGREGRPYNEQFF. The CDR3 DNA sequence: TGCAGCGTTGGCGGGAGGGAAGGGAGGCCCTACAATGAGCAGTTCTTC.

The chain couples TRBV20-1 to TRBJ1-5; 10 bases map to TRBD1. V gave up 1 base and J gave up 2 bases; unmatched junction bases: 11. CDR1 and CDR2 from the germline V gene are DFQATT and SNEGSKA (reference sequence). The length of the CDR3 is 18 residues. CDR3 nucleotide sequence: TGCAGTGCTAGAGGGGGGACAGGGGCCATTTCAGGCAATCAGCCCCAGCATTTT. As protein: CSARGGTGAISGNQPQHF.

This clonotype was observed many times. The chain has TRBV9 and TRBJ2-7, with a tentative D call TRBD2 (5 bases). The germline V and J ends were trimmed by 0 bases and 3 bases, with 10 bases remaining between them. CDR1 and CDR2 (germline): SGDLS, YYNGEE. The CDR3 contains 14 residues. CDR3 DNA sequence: TGTGCCAGCAGCGTAGGAGTTAGCGACTACGAGCAGTACTTC. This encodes CASSVGVSDYEQYF.

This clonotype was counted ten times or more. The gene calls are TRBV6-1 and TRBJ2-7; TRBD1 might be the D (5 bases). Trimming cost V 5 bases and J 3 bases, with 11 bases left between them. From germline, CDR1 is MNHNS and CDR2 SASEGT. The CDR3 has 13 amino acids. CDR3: CASSHDRFYEQYF. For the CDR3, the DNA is TGTGCCAGCAGTCACGACAGATTCTACGAGCAGTACTTC.

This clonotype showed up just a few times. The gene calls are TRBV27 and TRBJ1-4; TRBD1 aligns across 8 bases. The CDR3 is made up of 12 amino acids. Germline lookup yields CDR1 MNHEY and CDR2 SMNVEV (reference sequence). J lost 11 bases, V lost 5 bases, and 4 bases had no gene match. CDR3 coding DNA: TGTGCCAGCAGTCTGTACAGGGGGAAACTGTTTTTT. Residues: CASSLYRGKLFF.

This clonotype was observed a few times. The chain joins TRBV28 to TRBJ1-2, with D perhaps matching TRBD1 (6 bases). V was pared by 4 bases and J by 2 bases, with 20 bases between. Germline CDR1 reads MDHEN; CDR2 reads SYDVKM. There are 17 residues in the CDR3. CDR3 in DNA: TGTGCCAGCAGTTCCTCGAACCAGGGGTGGTCCAACTATGGCTACACCTTC. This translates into CASSSSNQGWSNYGYTF.

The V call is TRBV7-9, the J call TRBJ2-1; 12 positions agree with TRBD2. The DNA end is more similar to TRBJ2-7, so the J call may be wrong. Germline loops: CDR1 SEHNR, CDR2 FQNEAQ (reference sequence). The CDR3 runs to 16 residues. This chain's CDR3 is CASSPLAGGPYNEQYF. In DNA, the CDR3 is TGTGCCAGCAGTCCGCTAGCGGGAGGGCCTTACAATGAGCAGTACTTC.

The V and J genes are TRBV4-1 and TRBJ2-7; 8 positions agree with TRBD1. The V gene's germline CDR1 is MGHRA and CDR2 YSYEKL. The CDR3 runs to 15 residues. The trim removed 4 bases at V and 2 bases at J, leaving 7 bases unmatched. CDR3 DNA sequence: TGCGCCAGCAGCCGAGGACAGGGAGACACCTACGAGCAGTACTTC. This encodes CASSRGQGDTYEQYF.

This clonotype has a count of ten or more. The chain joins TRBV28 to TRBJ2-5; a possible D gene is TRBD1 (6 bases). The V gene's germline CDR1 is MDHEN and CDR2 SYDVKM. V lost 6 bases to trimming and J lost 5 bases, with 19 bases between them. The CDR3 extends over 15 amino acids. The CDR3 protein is CASSYRSGVGETQYF. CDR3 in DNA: TGTGCCAGCAGCTATAGATCAGGGGTAGGCGAGACCCAGTACTTC. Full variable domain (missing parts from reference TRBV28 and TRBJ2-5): DVKVTQSSRYLVKRTGEKVFLECVQDMDHENMFWYRQDPGLGLRLIYFSYDVKMKEKGDIPEGYSVSREKKERFSLILESASTNQTSMYLCASSYRSGVGETQYFGPGTRLLVL.